What follows are 16 T cell receptor beta chains derived from one specimen sequenced in a study of CD8+ T cells in alopecia areata. cDNA prepared by RNA extraction and subsequent reverse transcription served as the template for sequencing. Measured with immunoSEQ multiplex PCR; TCRdb has only the in-frame clones, and not every one. The sample has around 130,000 clones; approximately 53% are singletons. The material was CD4+ T cells sorted from blood, obtained at week 0. Receptors were obtained from a human donor with alopecia areata.

The chain uses TRBV30 and TRBJ2-7; perhaps TRBD2 as D (6 bases). Trimming pared 0 bases from V and 2 bases from J, leaving 8 bases between. The CDR3 has 13 amino acids. Germline V lookup: CDR1 GTSNPN, CDR2 SVGIG (reference sequence). This CDR3 is CAWSVPGAYEQYF. The CDR3, as DNA: TGTGCCTGGAGTGTTCCGGGGGCCTACGAGCAGTACTTC.

This clone occurred once. The rearrangement joins TRBV5-4 to TRBJ2-3, with 9 bases lining up with TRBD2. Germline trimming cut 0 bases from V and 4 bases from J; bases unmatched to any gene: 12. This CDR3 has 18 residues. Germline CDR1 and CDR2: SGHNT and YYREEE (reference sequence). The DNA for the CDR3 is TGTGCCAGCAGCTTGGCTCTTGCGGGAGGGCCCCCGCCAGATACGCAGTATTTT. Residues: CASSLALAGGPPPDTQYF.

The chain joins TRBV6-5 to TRBJ2-5; D may be TRBD2 (6 bases). V was cut by 5 bases and J by 5 bases, with 18 bases left in between. CDR1 is MNHEY, CDR2 SVGAGI, per germline. This CDR3 region has 15 residues. CDR3 residues: CASSNGLNSLETQYF. The CDR3 DNA follows: TGTGCCAGCAGTAACGGACTAAATTCACTCGAGACCCAGTACTTC.

The chain links TRBV29-1 to TRBJ2-3, with TRBD2 matching 7 bases. V shed 4 bases and J 1 base; nucleotides not matched to a gene: 5. The CDR3 sequence is 14 residues long. The V gene's germline CDR1 is SQVTM and CDR2 ANQGSEA. CDR3 in DNA: TGCAGCGTTGCGGAGGCGGGAGGCACAGATACGCAGTATTTT. Its protein product is CSVAEAGGTDTQYF.

The chain combines TRBV30 with TRBJ1-1; no firm D call. The CDR3 is 13 residues long. Germline lookup yields CDR1 GTSNPN and CDR2 SVGIG (reference sequence). V was shortened by 3 bases and J by 3 bases, with 11 bases between the two germline ends. Here the CDR3 reads CAWSPSSDTEAFF. As DNA, the CDR3 is TGTGCCTGGAGCCCTTCGTCGGACACTGAAGCTTTCTTT.

The rearrangement joins TRBV6-5 to TRBJ2-7; 10 nucleotides align to TRBD2. Per germline, CDR1 MNHEY and CDR2 SVGAGI. Unmatched junction bases numbered 1, after V lost 5 bases and J lost 3 bases. This CDR3 contains 13 residues. The DNA for the CDR3 is TGTGCCAGCAGTAGGACTAGCGGCTACGAGCAGTACTTC. Translating it yields CASSRTSGYEQYF.

The chain has TRBV7-8 and TRBJ1-1; no firm D call. Trimming pared 5 bases from V and 4 bases from J, leaving 11 bases between. Germline V lookup: CDR1 SGHVS, CDR2 FQNEAQ. CDR3 length equals 13 residues. The CDR3 DNA follows: TGTGCCAGCAGCACAAGGCGGGGCACTGAAGCTTTCTTT. This encodes CASSTRRGTEAFF.

This chain joins TRBV19 and TRBJ2-1, with 7 bases identical to TRBD1. The junction had 9 bases not matched to a gene; V was cut back by 6 bases and J by 4 bases. There are 15 residues in the CDR3. Germline V gives CDR1 LNHDA, CDR2 SQIVND (reference sequence). CDR3 amino acids: CASRKDRNIYNEQFF. CDR3 nucleotide sequence: TGTGCCAGTAGGAAGGACAGGAACATATACAATGAGCAGTTCTTC.

The J gene is TRBJ1-3, the V gene TRBV9; no firm D call. The ends were cut back, 0 bases at V and 9 bases at J, with 16 bases in the middle. Germline CDR1 is SGDLS and CDR2 is YYNGEE. The CDR3 is 15 amino acids. CDR3 in DNA: TGTGCCAGCAGCGTAGCTACGGCAGCCCGGGGCACCATATATTTT. Translating it yields CASSVATAARGTIYF.

The genes are TRBV6-6 and TRBJ2-7, with 9 bases fitting TRBD2. The germline CDR1 and CDR2 sequences are MNHNY and SVGAGI (reference sequence). This CDR3 has 14 residues. With 9 bases clipped from V and 7 bases from J, the junction kept 13 bases outside the gene matches. CDR3 nucleotides: TGTGCCAGTAGCGTTAGCGGGAGCCAAAGAGAGCAGTACTTC. Its translation: CASSVSGSQREQYF.

This clone showed up just a few times. The V and J genes are TRBV19 and TRBJ2-1; weak D call: TRBD2 (5 bases). The germline V gene encodes CDR1 LNHDA and CDR2 SQIVND (reference sequence). The CDR3 length is 14 residues. V was trimmed by 5 bases and J by 6 bases, leaving 14 bases between them. CDR3: CASSARTLLNEQFF. The CDR3, as DNA: TGTGCCAGTAGTGCCCGGACTCTCCTCAATGAGCAGTTCTTC. Using reference TRBV19 and TRBJ2-1 for the parts outside the CDR3, the full variable domain is DGGITQSPKYLFRKEGQNVTLSCEQNLNHDAMYWYRQDPGQGLRLIYYSQIVNDFQKGDIAEGYSVSREKKESFPLTVTSAQKNPTAFYLCASSARTLLNEQFFGPGTRLTVL.

This rearrangement joins TRBV9 to TRBJ2-6, with no clear D. Germline V gives CDR1 SGDLS, CDR2 YYNGEE. The CDR3 is 14 residues long. With 3 bases removed from V and 1 base from J, the gap between germline ends came to 5 bases. This CDR3 is CASSAQSGANVLTF. The CDR3 region has the DNA TGTGCCAGCAGCGCCCAGTCTGGGGCCAACGTCCTGACTTTC.

This chain joins TRBV2 and TRBJ1-5; D not resolved. Germline assignment: CDR1 SNHLY and CDR2 FYNNEI. The CDR3 covers 14 residues. V was pared by 1 base and J by 4 bases, with 8 bases between. The CDR3 is CASSEGGGNQPQHF. DNA for the CDR3: TGTGCCAGCAGTGAAGGGGGAGGAAATCAGCCCCAGCATTTT.

The chain carries TRBV30 and TRBJ2-1; 10 positions agree with TRBD2. Looked up from germline, CDR1 is GTSNPN and CDR2 is SVGIG (reference sequence). This CDR3 has 15 amino acids. The J segment lost 0 bases and the V segment lost 8 bases, leaving 7 bases of the junction unmatched. CDR3 DNA sequence: TGTGCCACTAGCGGGGTAGCGGGCTCCTACAATGAGCAGTTCTTC. Amino acids: CATSGVAGSYNEQFF.

This clone came up a few times. The sample carries other DNA sequences with the same CDR3. The CDR3 sequence: CASSLELQETQYF. The DNA of the CDR3 is TGCGCCAGCAGCTTGGAGCTTCAAGAGACCCAGTACTTC. The rearrangement uses TRBV5-1 and TRBJ2-5; D unresolved. This CDR3 spans 13 amino acids. V lost 0 bases, J lost 2 bases, and 5 bases lay in between. CDR1 is SGHRS, CDR2 YFSETQ, per germline.

The rearrangement links TRBV7-9 to TRBJ2-3; D gene unclear. The CDR3 length is 13 residues. Trimming took off 3 bases at V and 0 bases at J, with 4 bases between the two ends. Germline CDR1 SEHNR, CDR2 FQNEAQ (reference sequence). CDR3 amino acids: CASSLESTDTQYF. The CDR3 DNA is TGTGCCAGCAGCTTGGAGAGCACAGATACGCAGTATTTT. Complete variable domain (other parts from reference TRBV7-9 and TRBJ2-3): DTGVSQNPRHKITKRGQNVTFRCDPISEHNRLYWYRQTLGQGPEFLTYFQNEAQLEKSRLLSDRFSAERPKGSFSTLEIQRTEQGDSAMYLCASSLESTDTQYFGPGTRLTVL.